This entry lists 14 T cell receptor beta chains sequenced from one sample in a study of blood T cell repertoires in COVID-19. The protocol was immunoSEQ multiplex PCR, while the TCRdb copy is restricted to in-frame clones and leaves out a portion. Among over 300,000 clones, around 89% were seen once, and the ten largest hold around 6.3%. The specimen was peripheral blood. Receptors were obtained from a man in his late teens or twenties with active or convalescent COVID-19.

This chain joins TRBV19 and TRBJ1-1; unclear D gene. Per germline, CDR1 LNHDA and CDR2 SQIVND (reference sequence). The CDR3 length is 14 residues. V gave up 8 bases and J gave up 1 base, with 14 bases separating them. The CDR3 reads CASGELPGNTEAFF. The CDR3 coding sequence is TGTGCCAGTGGAGAGCTTCCGGGGAACACTGAAGCTTTCTTT.

This clone was recorded only once. The genes are TRBV5-5 and TRBJ2-7; TRBD2 matches 9 bases. V dropped 2 bases and J dropped 0; count of bases not matched to a gene: 0. This CDR3 is built from 14 residues. CDR1 SGHKS and CDR2 YYEKEE come from the germline V gene (reference sequence). As DNA, the CDR3 is TGTGCCAGCAGCTTTAGCGGGGGCTCCTACGAGCAGTACTTC. Its translation: CASSFSGGSYEQYF.

The chain employs TRBV28 and TRBJ1-5; D might be TRBD1 (6 bases). CDR3 size: 15 residues. Germline assignment: CDR1 MDHEN and CDR2 SYDVKM. With 7 bases removed from V and 3 bases from J, the gap between germline ends came to 16 bases. CDR3 protein: CASTNRAGVNQPQHF. CDR3 sequence (DNA): TGTGCCAGCACGAACAGGGCTGGGGTCAATCAGCCCCAGCATTTT.

This chain connects TRBV19 to TRBJ2-5; TRBD1 matches 11 bases. Germline-derived CDR1 and CDR2 are LNHDA and SQIVND (reference sequence). CDR3 length: 17 residues. V was clipped by 3 bases and J by 7 bases; unmatched bases: 13. CDR3 protein: CASSIGSGTGGKWTQYF. DNA for the CDR3: TGTGCCAGTAGTATCGGCTCCGGGACAGGGGGAAAGTGGACCCAGTACTTC.

The rearrangement links TRBV10-1 to TRBJ2-3, with 9 nucleotides matching TRBD1. The V and J ends lost 2 bases and 4 bases, in that order; junction bases with no gene match: 10. The germline V gene has CDR1 WNHNN and CDR2 SYGVQD (reference sequence). CDR3 length equals 17 residues. The CDR3 DNA reads as TGCGCCAGCAGTGAGCCCGGGACAGGGAGTTGGGCAGATACGCAGTATTTT. This sequence encodes CASSEPGTGSWADTQYF.

J is TRBJ2-2 and V is TRBV19; 12 bases agree with TRBD1. CDR1 and CDR2 from the germline V gene are LNHDA and SQIVND (reference sequence). This CDR3 comprises 15 residues. The V and J ends lost 7 bases and 4 bases, in that order; junction bases with no gene match: 4. The CDR3 region is CASTRDRGPTGELFF. CDR3 DNA sequence: TGTGCCAGTACCCGGGACAGGGGGCCCACCGGGGAGCTGTTTTTT.

The V gene is TRBV20-1, the J gene TRBJ1-2; D gene unclear. This CDR3 spans 11 amino acids. Looked up from germline, CDR1 is DFQATT and CDR2 is SNEGSKA (reference sequence). The CDR3 DNA reads TGCATAACTGATTTTGAAAATGGCTACACCTTC. Its translation: CITDFENGYTF.

This clone has only one observation. The V gene is TRBV28, the J gene TRBJ2-3, with 7 nucleotides matching TRBD1. Germline V CDR1 and CDR2: MDHEN, SYDVKM. This CDR3 comprises 15 residues. With 6 bases clipped from V and 6 bases from J, the junction kept 12 bases outside the gene matches. The CDR3 DNA sequence: TGTGCCAGCAGACTTGCCGCCACAGGGGCGGATACGCAGTATTTT. Translation: CASRLAATGADTQYF.

J is TRBJ1-1 and V is TRBV5-6; D gene unclear. Between the trimmed V and J ends, which lost 4 bases and 4 bases, there was a span of 17 bases. This CDR3 is built from 15 residues. Germline V gene lookup returns CDR1 SGHDT and CDR2 YYEEEE. Written as DNA, the CDR3 is TGTGCCAGCAGCCCCTCCCTATTGCGGGGCACTGAAGCTTTCTTT. Its translation: CASSPSLLRGTEAFF.

The chain joins TRBV28 to TRBJ1-2; D perhaps matches TRBD1 (5 bases). This CDR3 is 14 amino acids long. Looked up from germline, CDR1 is MDHEN and CDR2 is SYDVKM. V lost 7 bases to trimming and J lost 4 bases, with 16 bases between them. The CDR3 spells CASTIYQGGYGYTF. CDR3 nucleotides: TGTGCCAGCACTATTTATCAGGGAGGCTATGGCTACACCTTC.

V usage is TRBV19 and J usage is TRBJ2-3, with 12 bases aligning to TRBD2. The CDR3 totals 15 residues. V trimming: 6 bases; J trimming: 0 bases; junction bases outside the gene matches: 1. Germline loops: CDR1 LNHDA, CDR2 SQIVND (reference sequence). CDR3 sequence (DNA): TGTGCCAGTAGGGGGACTAGCGGGAGCACAGATACGCAGTATTTT. It is translated as CASRGTSGSTDTQYF. Full variable domain (rest looked up from reference TRBV19 and TRBJ2-3): DGGITQSPKYLFRKEGQNVTLSCEQNLNHDAMYWYRQDPGQGLRLIYYSQIVNDFQKGDIAEGYSVSREKKESFPLTVTSAQKNPTAFYLCASRGTSGSTDTQYFGPGTRLTVL.

This rearrangement joins TRBV4-3 to TRBJ2-7; maybe TRBD1 (6 bases). From germline, CDR1 is LGHNA and CDR2 YSLEER. The CDR3 is made up of 14 amino acids. Between the trimmed V and J ends, which lost 3 bases and 3 bases, there was a span of 12 bases. CDR3 in DNA: TGCGCCAGCAGCCAGTTCCGGGACAACTACGAGCAGTACTTC. This gives the protein CASSQFRDNYEQYF.

The chain links TRBV12-3 or TRBV12-4 to TRBJ1-3, with TRBD1 as a possible D gene (5 bases). The CDR3 runs to 13 residues. V was shortened by 11 bases and J by 7 bases, with 18 bases between the two germline ends. The CDR3 loop reads CAGGNMMDNTIYF. CDR3 nucleotides: TGTGCCGGGGGGAATATGATGGACAACACCATATATTTT.

This chain uses TRBV9 with TRBJ1-2; 7 bases are shared with TRBD1. The CDR3 consists of 15 residues. Looked up from germline, CDR1 is SGDLS and CDR2 is YYNGEE. Trimming cost V 4 bases and J 6 bases; bases outside gene matches: 12. DNA for the CDR3: TGTGCCAGCAGCCCCCAGGGGGGCAGGGAACATGGCTACACCTTC. It yields the protein CASSPQGGREHGYTF. Full variable domain (outside the CDR3, taken from reference TRBV9 and TRBJ1-2): DSGVTQTPKHLITATGQRVTLRCSPRSGDLSVYWYQQSLDQGLQFLIQYYNGEERAKGNILERFSAQQFPDLHSELNLSSLELGDSALYFCASSPQGGREHGYTFGSGTRLTVV.